The 15 T cell receptor beta chains reported below all come from one sample, sequenced in a study of T cell responses to AZD1222 COVID-19 vaccine. Method: immunoSEQ multiplex PCR; TCRdb's copy keeps in-frame clones and lacks some. The sample lists 200,000 to 250,000 clones, around 94% occurring once. The starting material was peripheral blood, obtained 28 days after the second dose of the MenACWY control vaccine. These receptors all stem from an adult who received the MenACWY meningococcal vaccine as a control.

This rearrangement joins TRBV9 to TRBJ1-1; no clear D. The V end lost 3 bases, the J end lost 2 bases, and 14 bases lay between the germline ends. Germline V gene data show CDR1 as SGDLS and CDR2 as YYNGEE. The CDR3 has 15 amino acids. The DNA of the CDR3 is TGTGCCAGCAGCGCGTATGGTTCGGACAACACTGAAGCTTTCTTT. This translates into CASSAYGSDNTEAFF.

The chain recombines TRBV5-6 with TRBJ2-7, with D unclear. The CDR3 contains 13 residues. Germline V gene lookup returns CDR1 SGHDT and CDR2 YYEEEE. The V end lost 2 bases, the J end lost 0 bases, and 6 bases lay between the germline ends. In nucleotides, the CDR3 is TGTGCCAGCAGCTTCGACTTCTCCTACGAGCAGTACTTC. Translated: CASSFDFSYEQYF.

This chain joins TRBV5-4 and TRBJ1-2; TRBD1 aligns across 9 bases. This CDR3 spans 15 amino acids. Germline-derived CDR1 and CDR2 are SGHNT and YYREEE (reference sequence). The trim removed 2 bases at V and 4 bases at J, leaving 6 bases unmatched. The CDR3 DNA sequence: TGTGCCAGCAGCTTAAGGACAGGGGAGGTCTATGGCTACACCTTC. Protein sequence: CASSLRTGEVYGYTF.

A single count supports this clone. The chain has TRBV30 and TRBJ1-2; unclear D gene. The CDR3 loop spans 11 amino acids. The germline CDR1 and CDR2 sequences are GTSNPN and SVGIG (reference sequence). The V gene lost 8 bases and the J gene lost 1 base, with 8 bases spanning the gap. The CDR3 here is CASRSNYGYTF. CDR3 coding DNA: TGTGCCAGCAGGAGTAACTATGGCTACACCTTC.

The J gene is TRBJ1-1, the V gene TRBV18; no clear D gene. Between the trimmed V and J ends, which lost 4 bases and 1 base, there was a span of 7 bases. CDR1 and CDR2 from the germline V gene are KGHSH and LQKENI. The CDR3 length is 13 residues. CDR3 sequence reads: CASSLSENTEAFF. The CDR3 nucleotides read TGTGCCAGCTCACTTTCAGAGAACACTGAAGCTTTCTTT.

The J gene is TRBJ1-2, the V gene TRBV12-2; no DNA check was done on the table's D call, TRBD1. TRBV12-2 is a listed pseudogene. The CDR3 extends over 14 amino acids. The CDR3 protein is CASRKGALCYGYTF. DNA of the CDR3: TGTGCAAGTCGCAAGGGGGCTCTCTGCTATGGCTACACCTTC.

This chain joins TRBV20-1 and TRBJ2-1; D perhaps matches TRBD2 (5 bases). This CDR3 comprises 13 residues. V was shortened by 3 bases and J by 9 bases, with 15 bases between the two germline ends. Germline V gives CDR1 DFQATT, CDR2 SNEGSKA (reference sequence). In DNA form, the CDR3 reads TGCAGTGCTAGTCGGGTGGGAGTAGTTGAGCAGTTCTTC. Protein sequence: CSASRVGVVEQFF.

The J gene is TRBJ2-7, the V gene TRBV24-1, with D possibly matching TRBD2 (5 bases). With 3 bases removed from V and 1 base from J, the gap between germline ends came to 9 bases. Germline CDR1 is KGHDR and CDR2 is SFDVKD. The CDR3 loop spans 14 amino acids. The CDR3 coding sequence is TGTGCCACCAGTGATAGACGGGGATCCTACGAGCAGTACTTC. This translates into CATSDRRGSYEQYF.

The rearrangement links TRBV7-8 to TRBJ2-3; 8 bases fit TRBD2. Germline CDR1 is SGHVS and CDR2 is FQNEAQ. The CDR3 has 16 residues. V shed 5 bases and J 0 bases; nucleotides not matched to a gene: 7. The CDR3 DNA follows: TGTGCCAGCAGCGTACCTAGCGGGCGAAGCACAGATACGCAGTATTTT. Protein sequence: CASSVPSGRSTDTQYF.

The chain recombines TRBV10-1 with TRBJ1-2; D not resolved. V shed 4 bases and J shed 6 bases, with 12 bases lying between them. Germline CDR1 is WNHNN and CDR2 is SYGVQD (reference sequence). The CDR3 extends over 13 amino acids. CDR3 loop: CASSARAGNGYTF. DNA of the CDR3: TGCGCCAGCAGTGCTAGGGCCGGGAATGGCTACACCTTC.

The chain recombines TRBV7-9 with TRBJ1-6; possibly TRBD1 for D (6 bases). V shed 5 bases and J shed 4 bases, with 12 bases lying between them. Germline assignment: CDR1 SEHNR and CDR2 FQNEAQ (reference sequence). CDR3 length equals 15 residues. The CDR3 reads CASSMETGYNSPLHF. Written as DNA, the CDR3 is TGTGCCAGCAGCATGGAAACAGGGTATAATTCACCCCTCCACTTT.

J is TRBJ1-6 and V is TRBV7-9; D unresolved. CDR1 and CDR2 (germline): SEHNR, FQNEAQ (reference sequence). Trimming pared 5 bases from V and 6 bases from J, leaving 14 bases between. The CDR3 totals 15 residues. CDR3 in amino acids: CASSPHPGLNSPLHF. The CDR3 coding sequence is TGTGCCAGCAGCCCCCACCCGGGTCTTAATTCACCCCTCCACTTT. The whole variable domain, filled in from reference TRBV7-9 and TRBJ1-6, reads DTGVSQNPRHKITKRGQNVTFRCDPISEHNRLYWYRQTLGQGPEFLTYFQNEAQLEKSRLLSDRFSAERPKGSFSTLEIQRTEQGDSAMYLCASSPHPGLNSPLHFGNGTRLTVT.

The V and J genes are TRBV6-5 and TRBJ2-2; unclear D gene. The V end lost 2 bases, the J end lost 7 bases, and 14 bases lay between the germline ends. This CDR3 is built from 15 residues. Germline CDR1 MNHEY, CDR2 SVGAGI. CDR3 coding DNA: TGTGCCAGCAGTTACCAAACCTTACCCGGCGGGGAGCTGTTTTTT. Its protein is CASSYQTLPGGELFF.

The chain couples TRBV30 to TRBJ1-1; maybe TRBD1 (6 bases). The CDR3 is 15 amino acids. With 1 base removed from V and 0 bases from J, the gap between germline ends came to 12 bases. CDR1 and CDR2 from the germline V gene are GTSNPN and SVGIG (reference sequence). This chain's CDR3 is CAWSDRQVMNTEAFF. The CDR3 nucleotides are TGTGCCTGGAGTGATAGACAGGTCATGAACACTGAAGCTTTCTTT.

This chain joins TRBV19 and TRBJ1-1; D may be TRBD1 (5 bases). Trimming removed 5 bases from V and 1 base from J, with 11 bases in between. The CDR3 runs to 14 residues. Germline V gene sequence: CDR1 LNHDA, CDR2 SQIVND (reference sequence). The CDR3 sequence: CASSPRGENTEAFF. The CDR3 nucleotides read TGTGCCAGTAGTCCCCGGGGGGAGAACACTGAAGCTTTCTTT.